This record concerns one T cell receptor (beta chain) sequence. Its cognate antigen is unknown. Generated by immunoSEQ multiplex PCR, the TCRdb table keeps only in-frame clones and is missing some. The table has about 660,000 clones, about 74% seen once. This sample is part of a study of shared clonotypes between healthy human individuals. Study results and caveats: Estimated richness was generally greater in naive than memory subsets.

The CDR3 has 14 residues. V lost 4 bases to trimming and J lost 8 bases, with 13 bases between them. Germline loops: CDR1 SGHRS, CDR2 YFSETQ. This chain links TRBV5-1 with TRBJ1-6, with D possibly TRBD1 on 5 matching bases. The receptor comes from a woman aged 25 to 39 in good health. Sequenced material: memory CD4+ T cells sorted from blood. Stated subset: CD45RA-negative fraction. CDR3 amino acids: CASSEGTEDSPLHF. CDR3 nucleotide sequence: TGCGCCAGCAGCGAGGGGACGGAGGATTCACCCCTCCACTTT.